The 18 T cell receptor beta chains presented below share a single source sample, sequenced in a study of T cell changes during pregnancy in multiple sclerosis. Libraries were prepared by immunoSEQ multiplex PCR; TCRdb keeps only in-frame clonotypes and omits some of them. This table holds 100,000 or so clones, approximately 94% found once. The sequencing here drew on peripheral blood, taken in the second trimester of pregnancy. These receptors were taken from a female donor with multiple sclerosis, enrolled in a pregnancy study.

The genes are TRBV5-1 and TRBJ1-1; no reliable D call. The CDR3 contains 14 residues. Germline V lookup: CDR1 SGHRS, CDR2 YFSETQ. The V end was cut by 4 bases, the J end by 7 bases, with 17 bases between. DNA for the CDR3: TGCGCCAGCAGCCGAAAAGCGGACGGAGATGAAGCTTTCTTT. It specifies CASSRKADGDEAFF.

The chain carries TRBV6-1 and TRBJ2-2; 8 bases map to TRBD2. The trim removed 5 bases at V and 1 base at J, leaving 3 bases unmatched. This CDR3 comprises 15 residues. Germline V CDR1 and CDR2: MNHNS, SASEGT. The CDR3 sequence is CASSFSGRNTGELFF. The CDR3 DNA reads TGTGCCAGCAGTTTCAGCGGGAGGAACACCGGGGAGCTGTTTTTT.

The genes are TRBV6-4 and TRBJ1-2; perhaps TRBD1 as D (5 bases). CDR1 is MRHNA and CDR2 is SNTAGT in the germline V gene. The CDR3 has 17 residues. The V end was cut by 3 bases, the J end by 6 bases, with 23 bases between. The CDR3 DNA sequence: TGTGCCAGCAGTGAACGGGTCGGAACGGGACTCCGGAATGGCTACACCTTC. Its protein is CASSERVGTGLRNGYTF.

The CDR3 DNA reads as TGTGCCAGCAGCCAAGGGCGCGTCTCAGCGGGGGAGGCAGATACGCAGTATTTT. This translates into CASSQGRVSAGEADTQYF. The chain links TRBV4-2 to TRBJ2-3; 8 bases match TRBD2. V was clipped by 1 base and J by 4 bases; unmatched bases: 13. Looked up from germline, CDR1 is LGHNA and CDR2 is YNFKEQ. The CDR3 length is 18 residues.

The J gene is TRBJ1-2, the V gene TRBV4-1; perhaps TRBD1 as D (5 bases). CDR3 size: 15 residues. The germline V gene has CDR1 MGHRA and CDR2 YSYEKL. Trimming cost V 0 bases and J 0 bases, with 8 bases left between them. This CDR3 is CASSQDETANYGYTF. The CDR3 nucleotides are TGCGCCAGCAGCCAAGATGAGACAGCTAACTATGGCTACACCTTC.

The rearrangement links TRBV28 to TRBJ1-2; D gene unclear. CDR3 length: 12 amino acids. CDR1 and CDR2 (germline): MDHEN, SYDVKM. V lost 1 base, J lost 7 bases, and 7 bases lay in between. The CDR3 DNA sequence: TGTGCCAGCAGTTTATTGAGAAGTGGCTACACCTTC. As protein: CASSLLRSGYTF.

J is TRBJ2-6 and V is TRBV19; D not resolved. CDR3 length equals 14 residues. V shed 6 bases and J shed 3 bases, with 9 bases lying between them. Germline assignment: CDR1 LNHDA and CDR2 SQIVND (reference sequence). The DNA for the CDR3 is TGTGCCAGTAGAATGGAGAGTGGGGCCAACGTCCTGACTTTC. As protein: CASRMESGANVLTF.

This clone was counted a single time. This chain joins TRBV30 and TRBJ1-1; 9 bases are a match to TRBD1. The germline V gene has CDR1 GTSNPN and CDR2 SVGIG (reference sequence). V gave up 3 bases and J gave up 4 bases; unmatched junction bases: 6. The CDR3 runs to 14 residues. CDR3: CAWRSTGGGTEAFF. DNA of the CDR3: TGTGCCTGGAGATCTACAGGGGGCGGCACTGAAGCTTTCTTT. Filled out from reference TRBV30 and TRBJ1-1, the complete variable domain reads SQTIHQWPATLVQPVGSPLSLECTVEGTSNPNLYWYRQAAGRGLQLLFYSVGIGQISSEVPQNLSASRPQDRQFILSSKKLLLSDSGFYLCAWRSTGGGTEAFFGQGTRLTVV.

The chain employs TRBV10-1 and TRBJ1-2; TRBD1 matches at 11 bases. Germline lookup yields CDR1 WNHNN and CDR2 SYGVQD (reference sequence). With V trimmed by 5 bases and J by 8 bases, 7 bases remained unmatched. This CDR3 contains 14 residues. In nucleotides, the CDR3 is TGCGCCAGCAGTCAAACGGACAGGGGGCTAGGCTACACCTTC. Translating gives CASSQTDRGLGYTF.

V is TRBV5-4 and J is TRBJ1-2; no definite D call. Trimming took 4 bases from V and 8 from J, leaving 18 bases between them. The germline CDR1 and CDR2 sequences are SGHNT and YYREEE (reference sequence). The CDR3 is made up of 14 amino acids. The CDR3 spells CASSLPLGREGYTF. CDR3 nucleotide sequence: TGTGCCAGCAGCCTCCCCCTTGGGAGGGAAGGCTACACCTTC.

This clone has only a few counts. The rearrangement joins TRBV11-2 to TRBJ1-1; D is unresolved. CDR1 SGHAT and CDR2 FQNNGV come from the germline V gene. CDR3 length: 13 residues. Trimming took 6 bases from V and 1 from J, leaving 9 bases between them. The CDR3 reads CASRANRNTEAFF. In nucleotides, the CDR3 is TGTGCCAGCAGGGCGAACAGGAACACTGAAGCTTTCTTT.

The chain employs TRBV4-1 and TRBJ2-1; D is possibly TRBD1 (6 bases). V lost 1 base and J 9 bases, leaving 16 bases between the germline ends. CDR1 and CDR2 from the germline V gene are MGHRA and YSYEKL. The CDR3 is made up of 15 amino acids. CDR3 sequence: CASSQVETGDREQFF. The CDR3 DNA reads as TGCGCCAGCAGCCAAGTCGAGACAGGAGACCGTGAGCAGTTCTTC.

CDR3 loop: CASSQQTSGGASSYEQYF. CDR3 sequence (DNA): TGCGCCAGCAGCCAACAGACTAGCGGGGGGGCCAGCTCCTACGAGCAGTACTTC. V usage is TRBV4-1 and J usage is TRBJ2-7; 14 bases are a match to TRBD2. The CDR3 loop spans 18 amino acids. Germline V lookup: CDR1 MGHRA, CDR2 YSYEKL. The trim removed 2 bases at V and 0 bases at J, leaving 6 bases unmatched.

This chain uses TRBV19 with TRBJ1-4; TRBD1 agrees at 8 bases. This CDR3 contains 15 residues. V was pared by 5 bases and J by 5 bases, with 7 bases of the junction left unmatched. Germline V CDR1 and CDR2: LNHDA, SQIVND (reference sequence). In DNA, the CDR3 is TGTGCCAGTAGTTCACCGGGACAGGTCAATGAAAAACTGTTTTTT. Translated: CASSSPGQVNEKLFF.

CDR3 region: CAISDGGAGEQFF. CDR3 DNA sequence: TGTGCCATCAGTGATGGGGGGGCCGGTGAGCAGTTCTTC. The rearrangement joins TRBV10-3 to TRBJ2-1, with D possibly TRBD2 on 7 matching bases. Germline V gives CDR1 ENHRY, CDR2 SYGVKD. The V end was cut by 3 bases, the J end by 9 bases, with 12 bases between. The CDR3 sequence is 13 residues long.

The chain is built from TRBV5-1 and TRBJ2-1, with 9 bases aligning to TRBD2. The CDR3 consists of 16 residues. The V segment lost 0 bases and the J segment 4 bases; nucleotides outside the gene matches: 5. The germline CDR1 and CDR2 sequences are SGHRS and YFSETQ. The CDR3 nucleotides read TGCGCCAGCAGCTTGGGTTCCCTAGCGGGGTACAATGAGCAGTTCTTC. This encodes CASSLGSLAGYNEQFF.

V gene TRBV30 combines with J gene TRBJ1-2; 7 bases line up with TRBD1. This CDR3 spans 15 amino acids. The germline gives CDR1 GTSNPN, CDR2 SVGIG (reference sequence). V was clipped by 1 base and J by 8 bases; unmatched bases: 13. CDR3 nucleotides: TGTGCCTGGAGTGCCTTTCGACAGGGTACATCGGGCTACACCTTC. This sequence encodes CAWSAFRQGTSGYTF.

V and J are TRBV7-2 and TRBJ2-2; a possible D gene is TRBD1 (5 bases). This CDR3 spans 16 amino acids. Trimming stripped 1 base from V and 6 bases from J, with 15 bases between. Germline V gene sequence: CDR1 SGHTA, CDR2 FQGNSA. In DNA form, the CDR3 reads TGTGCCAGCAGCTTAGAATCAGGGTCGATAGCCGGGGAGCTGTTTTTT. Translating it yields CASSLESGSIAGELFF.